Listed below are T cell receptor beta chains from one sample, sequenced in a study of blood T cell repertoires in COVID-19. TCRdb's copy holds only in-frame clones and misses some; the assay was immunoSEQ multiplex PCR. The table has roughly 260,000 clones, approximately 86% seen once. Sequenced input: peripheral blood. All receptors derive from a woman of 80 years or more with active or convalescent COVID-19. The CDR3 runs from the conserved cysteine through the conserved F or W. Fields, in order: clone size, V gene, D gene, J gene, CDR3 protein, CDR3 DNA. The D gene is left open where the match is weak. Some rows mark clone size as missing; the rest say once, few, many or name a class of expanded clone.

>-|TRBV25-1|TRBD1|TRBJ2-7
CASSGSGTGTYEQYF
TGTGCCAGCAGTGGCTCCGGGACAGGGACTTACGAGCAGTACTTC
>many|TRBV19|TRBD1|TRBJ2-3
CASRRTGGDTQYF
TGTGCCAGTAGAAGGACAGGGGGAGATACGCAGTATTTT
>-|TRBV7-9|-|TRBJ1-1
CASSISAQNTEAFF
TGTGCCAGCAGCATTAGCGCCCAGAACACTGAAGCTTTCTTT
>-|TRBV3-1/TRBV3-2|-|TRBJ1-3
CASSQDFAGRNTIYF
TGTGCCAGCAGCCAAGATTTTGCAGGAAGAAACACCATATATTTT
>-|TRBV30|-|TRBJ1-4
CAWSTSGGGNEKLFF
TGTGCCTGGAGTACTAGCGGGGGGGGTAATGAAAAACTGTTTTTT
>-|TRBV29-1|-|TRBJ2-7
CSVKPGVGYEQYF
TGCAGCGTTAAACCAGGGGTCGGTTACGAGCAGTACTTC
>many|TRBV9|-|TRBJ1-3
CASSVAQPGSGNTIYF
TGTGCCAGCAGCGTAGCTCAGCCGGGCTCTGGAAACACCATATATTTT
>-|TRBV20-1|TRBD2|TRBJ2-5
CSATEAGGYQETQYF
TGCAGTGCTACTGAAGCGGGAGGCTACCAAGAGACCCAGTACTTC
>once|TRBV28|-|TRBJ2-7
CASTLPSRAREQYF
TGTGCCAGCACCCTTCCTTCCAGGGCACGGGAGCAGTACTTC
>-|TRBV5-4|-|TRBJ2-5
CASRGAHQETQYF
TGTGCCAGCCGGGGGGCCCACCAAGAGACCCAGTACTTC
>-|TRBV5-4|TRBD1|TRBJ2-2
CASMSEEGQGFGELFF
TGTGCCAGCATGTCCGAGGAGGGACAGGGTTTTGGGGAGCTGTTTTTT
>-|TRBV30|TRBD1|TRBJ1-4
CAWTPTGGSEKLFF
TGTGCCTGGACCCCGACAGGGGGCAGTGAAAAACTGTTTTTT
>-|TRBV13|-|TRBJ2-5
CASSFSRQETQYF
TGTGCCAGCAGCTTCTCCCGCCAAGAGACCCAGTACTTC
>once|TRBV12-3/TRBV12-4|-|TRBJ1-1
CASSRRETEAFF
TGTGCCAGCAGTAGAAGGGAGACTGAAGCTTTCTTT
>-|TRBV19|-|TRBJ2-1
CATRRGPSLNNEQFF
TGTGCCACCCGGCGGGGCCCGTCATTAAACAATGAGCAGTTCTTC
>-|TRBV10-2|-|TRBJ1-1
CARARNKESEAFF
TGCGCCAGAGCACGAAATAAGGAGTCTGAAGCTTTCTTT
>-|TRBV5-6|TRBD1|TRBJ2-6
CASSLAGQGAAGANVLTF
TGTGCCAGCAGCTTGGCGGGACAGGGGGCGGCTGGGGCCAACGTCCTGACTTTC
>-|TRBV19|TRBD1|TRBJ1-2
CASSLPGQVRYGYTF
TGTGCCAGTAGCCTACCGGGACAGGTAAGGTATGGCTACACCTTC
>-|TRBV3-1/TRBV3-2|TRBD1|TRBJ1-1
CASSQIPGQGNTEAFF
TGTGCCAGCAGCCAAATTCCGGGACAGGGGAACACTGAAGCTTTCTTT
>-|TRBV5-6|TRBD1|TRBJ1-5
CASSHSGTGSSNQPQHF
TGTGCCAGCAGCCATTCCGGGACAGGGTCCAGCAATCAGCCCCAGCATTTT
>-|TRBV29-1|-|TRBJ1-5
CSVSGVGLDQPQHF
TGCAGCGTTTCCGGGGTAGGGTTGGATCAGCCCCAGCATTTT
>-|TRBV7-9|-|TRBJ2-7
CASSLVSLGATYEQYF
TGTGCCAGCAGCTTAGTGTCGCTGGGGGCTACCTACGAGCAGTACTTC
>-|TRBV14|TRBD2|TRBJ2-3
CASSRAGGGVDTQYF
TGTGCCAGCAGCCGAGCGGGAGGAGGAGTAGATACGCAGTATTTT
>-|TRBV19|-|TRBJ1-6
CASRMDITDYDGSPLHF
TGTGCCAGTAGAATGGACATTACCGATTACGATGGTTCACCCCTCCACTTT
>-|TRBV7-2|TRBD2|TRBJ2-7
CASSLTSGYSYEQYF
TGTGCCAGCAGCTTAACTAGCGGGTACTCCTACGAGCAGTACTTC
>-|TRBV7-8|-|TRBJ2-7
CASSLKQGYHEQYF
TGTGCCAGCAGCTTAAAACAGGGATACCACGAGCAGTACTTC
>-|TRBV5-1|TRBD2|TRBJ2-5
CASSLAPGTSQETQYF
TGCGCCAGCAGCTTGGCCCCTGGGACTAGCCAAGAGACCCAGTACTTC
>-|TRBV4-1|TRBD1|TRBJ1-4
CASSHHEGANEKLFF
TGCGCCAGCAGCCACCACGAGGGGGCCAATGAAAAACTGTTTTTT
>-|TRBV6-1|-|TRBJ1-3
CASSEQTGSSGNTIYF
TGTGCCAGCAGTGAACAAACAGGGAGTAGTGGAAACACCATATATTTT
>-|TRBV28|TRBD2|TRBJ2-1
CASSAYSRGGSYNEQFF
TGTGCCAGCAGTGCCTACTCGCGGGGGGGGTCCTACAATGAGCAGTTCTTC
>few|TRBV5-4|TRBD2|TRBJ2-7
CASRFGTSRTYEQYF
TGTGCCAGCAGATTTGGGACTAGCAGAACCTACGAGCAGTACTTC
>-|TRBV6-5|-|TRBJ1-2
CASSRTTGRDGYTF
TGTGCCAGCAGTAGGACCACAGGGAGGGATGGCTACACCTTC
>-|TRBV18|-|TRBJ1-5
CASSPISGIPSYSNQPQHF
TGTGCCAGCTCACCCATCTCCGGGATCCCTTCTTATAGCAATCAGCCCCAGCATTTT
>-|TRBV27|-|TRBJ1-6
CASSSRGGMDSPLHF
TGTGCCAGCAGTTCCCGGGGAGGGATGGATTCACCCCTCCACTTT
>-|TRBV5-4|-|TRBJ1-2
CASSLSRDYGYTF
TGTGCCAGCAGCTTGTCCAGGGACTATGGCTACACCTTC
>-|TRBV5-4|-|TRBJ1-3
CASSLALAESSGNTIYF
TGTGCCAGCAGCTTGGCGTTAGCCGAGAGCTCTGGAAACACCATATATTTT
>-|TRBV5-1|-|TRBJ1-2
CASSPGQGLSGYTF
TGCGCCAGCAGCCCGGGACAAGGGCTTAGTGGCTACACCTTC
>few|TRBV11-2|-|TRBJ2-7
CASSPTQGYEQYF
TGTGCCAGCAGCCCTACCCAGGGGTACGAGCAGTACTTC
>-|TRBV5-5|TRBD1|TRBJ2-7
CASSFLLPGQGFHEQYF
TGTGCCAGCAGCTTTCTATTGCCGGGACAGGGGTTCCACGAGCAGTACTTC
>-|TRBV28|TRBD1|TRBJ2-3
CASAEGARATIQYF
TGTGCCAGCGCCGAGGGGGCCCGTGCTACGATACAGTATTTT
>-|TRBV5-1|TRBD1|TRBJ1-6
CASSARGGQGGSPLHF
TGCGCCAGCAGCGCCAGGGGGGGACAGGGAGGGTCACCCCTCCACTTT
>-|TRBV7-2|-|TRBJ2-7
CASSLEWSLPNEQYF
TGTGCCAGCAGCTTAGAATGGAGCCTCCCCAACGAGCAGTACTTC
>-|TRBV25-1|TRBD1|TRBJ1-2
CASSGTGDLLTDYGYTF
TGTGCCAGCAGTGGGACAGGGGACCTACTAACAGACTATGGCTACACCTTC
>-|TRBV7-9|-|TRBJ2-1
CASSSRLRSTYNEQFF
TGTGCCAGCAGCAGTCGGTTACGGAGTACTTACAATGAGCAGTTCTTC
>-|TRBV2|TRBD2|TRBJ2-1
CASSSGLAGGRNEQFF
TGTGCCAGCAGCTCGGGACTAGCGGGAGGGCGGAATGAGCAGTTCTTC
>-|TRBV12-2|-|TRBJ1-6
CASRLSFNRTGNSPLHF
TGTGCAAGTCGCTTGTCTTTTAATAGGACAGGGAATTCACCCCTCCACTTT
>-|TRBV28|TRBD1|TRBJ1-5
CASIPQGGYNQPQHF
TGTGCCAGTATCCCGCAGGGGGGATACAATCAGCCCCAGCATTTT
>-|TRBV15|-|TRBJ1-4
CATSDAGGGEKLFF
TGTGCCACCAGCGACGCGGGCGGTGGGGAAAAACTGTTTTTT
>-|TRBV19|TRBD2|TRBJ2-7
CASSPWTSGPYEQYF
TGTGCCAGTAGTCCTTGGACTAGCGGCCCCTACGAGCAGTACTTC
>-|TRBV5-1|-|TRBJ1-2
CASSAEPPNRGYTF
TGCGCCAGCAGCGCGGAGCCACCTAACCGGGGCTACACCTTC
>-|TRBV27|-|TRBJ2-5
CASREGGRNVLETQYF
TGTGCCAGCAGGGAGGGGGGGCGGAATGTATTAGAGACCCAGTACTTC
>-|TRBV3-1/TRBV3-2|-|TRBJ2-3
CASSQVIDTQYF
TGTGCCAGCAGCCAAGTTATAGATACGCAGTATTTT
>-|TRBV5-4|TRBD2|TRBJ2-3
CASSVAGGESTDTQYF
TGTGCCAGCAGCGTTGCCGGGGGGGAGAGCACAGATACGCAGTATTTT